Listed here is a single TCR beta chain. The antigen is undetermined. Between the trimmed V and J ends, which lost 4 bases and 6 bases, there was a span of 16 bases. This CDR3 comprises 14 residues. Per germline, CDR1 SGDLS and CDR2 YYNGEE. The sample originates from a study of early T cells in non-severe SARS-CoV-2 infection. Turning to the study itself: The chains were unpaired, and the sequenced material was bulk RNA from unsorted whole blood. Overall study findings and caveats: The study's VDJdb matching favored anti-spike CD8 responses and missed private and CD4 specificities.

Unique molecular identifiers were affixed to single, distinct cDNA molecules. TCRdb re-analysed the 5' RACE reads in MiXCR, keeping a single row per CDR3 protein. The data contain 100,000 to 130,000 distinct CDR3 sequences, around 10% of them seen just once; the ten biggest clones take up 3% to 3.5%. V is TRBV9 and J is TRBJ1-2, with D possibly matching TRBD1 (6 bases). This TCR came from an adult who was a healthcare worker with PCR-confirmed SARS-CoV-2 infection or an uninfected control (not recorded which). The sample comprised whole blood. Here the CDR3 DNA reads TGTGCCAGCAGCCCCATGCGGGGGGGCGATGGCTACACCTTC. Protein sequence: CASSPMRGGDGYTF.